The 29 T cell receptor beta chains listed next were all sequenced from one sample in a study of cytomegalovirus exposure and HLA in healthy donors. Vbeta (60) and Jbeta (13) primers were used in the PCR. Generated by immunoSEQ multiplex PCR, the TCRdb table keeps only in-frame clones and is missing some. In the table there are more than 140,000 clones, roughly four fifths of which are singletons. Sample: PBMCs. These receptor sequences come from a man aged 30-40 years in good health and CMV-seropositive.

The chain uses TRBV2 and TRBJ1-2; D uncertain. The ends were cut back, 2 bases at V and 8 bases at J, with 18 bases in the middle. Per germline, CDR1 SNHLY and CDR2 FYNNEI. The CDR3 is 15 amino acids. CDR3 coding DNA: TGTGCCAGCAGTGAAAGAGCCGGGAGCTATATGGGCTACACCTTC. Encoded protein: CASSERAGSYMGYTF.

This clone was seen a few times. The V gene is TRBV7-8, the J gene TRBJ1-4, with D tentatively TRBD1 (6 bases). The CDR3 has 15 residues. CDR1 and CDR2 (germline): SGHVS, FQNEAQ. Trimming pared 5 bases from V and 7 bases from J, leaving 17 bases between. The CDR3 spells CASSPLWGQVEKLFF. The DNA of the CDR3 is TGTGCCAGCAGCCCGCTATGGGGGCAGGTTGAAAAACTGTTTTTT.

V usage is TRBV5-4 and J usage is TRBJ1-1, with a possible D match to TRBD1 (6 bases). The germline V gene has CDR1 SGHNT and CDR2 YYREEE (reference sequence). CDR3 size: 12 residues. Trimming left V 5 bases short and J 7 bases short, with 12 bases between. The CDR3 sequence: CASRPLGGEAFF. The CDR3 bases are TGTGCCAGCAGGCCCTTAGGGGGTGAAGCTTTCTTT.

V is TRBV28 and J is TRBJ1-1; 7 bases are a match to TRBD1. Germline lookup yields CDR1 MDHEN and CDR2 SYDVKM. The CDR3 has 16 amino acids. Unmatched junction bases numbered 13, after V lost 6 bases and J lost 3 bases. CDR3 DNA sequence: TGTGCCAGCAGCCTCCCCCCCAAAACAGGGGACACTGAAGCTTTCTTT. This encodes CASSLPPKTGDTEAFF.

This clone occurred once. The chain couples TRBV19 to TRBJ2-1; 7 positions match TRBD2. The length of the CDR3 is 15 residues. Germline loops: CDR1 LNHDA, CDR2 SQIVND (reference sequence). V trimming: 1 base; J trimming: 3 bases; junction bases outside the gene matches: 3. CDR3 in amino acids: CASSIGTGGYNEQFF. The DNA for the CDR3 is TGTGCCAGTAGTATAGGGACGGGGGGCTACAATGAGCAGTTCTTC.

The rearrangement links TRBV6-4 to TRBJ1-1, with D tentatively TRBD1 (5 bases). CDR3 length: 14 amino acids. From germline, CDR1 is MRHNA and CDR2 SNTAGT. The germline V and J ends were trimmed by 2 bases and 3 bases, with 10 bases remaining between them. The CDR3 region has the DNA TGTGCCAGCAGTGACAAGGGGTGGGACACTGAAGCTTTCTTT. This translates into CASSDKGWDTEAFF.

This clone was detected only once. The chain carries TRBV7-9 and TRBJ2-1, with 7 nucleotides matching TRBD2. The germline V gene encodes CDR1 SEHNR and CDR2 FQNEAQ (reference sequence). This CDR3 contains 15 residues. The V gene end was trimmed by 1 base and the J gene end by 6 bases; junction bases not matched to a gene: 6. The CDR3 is CASSLGLARSNEQFF. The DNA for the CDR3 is TGTGCCAGCAGCTTAGGACTAGCCAGAAGCAATGAGCAGTTCTTC.

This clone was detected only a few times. CDR3 coding DNA: TGTGCCAGCAGCCTACAGGGGGCGAGTCAGCCCCAGCATTTT. Translation gives CASSLQGASQPQHF. The V gene is TRBV28, the J gene TRBJ1-5; TRBD1 agrees at 9 bases. CDR1 is MDHEN and CDR2 is SYDVKM in the germline V gene. Unmatched junction bases numbered 6, after V lost 6 bases and J lost 6 bases. This CDR3 comprises 14 residues.

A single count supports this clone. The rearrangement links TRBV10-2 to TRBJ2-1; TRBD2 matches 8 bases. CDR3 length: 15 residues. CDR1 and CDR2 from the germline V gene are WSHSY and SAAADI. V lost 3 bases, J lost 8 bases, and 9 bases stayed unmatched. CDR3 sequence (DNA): TGCGCCAGCAGTGATGGAACGGGAGGGAAACATGAGCAGTTCTTC. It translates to CASSDGTGGKHEQFF.

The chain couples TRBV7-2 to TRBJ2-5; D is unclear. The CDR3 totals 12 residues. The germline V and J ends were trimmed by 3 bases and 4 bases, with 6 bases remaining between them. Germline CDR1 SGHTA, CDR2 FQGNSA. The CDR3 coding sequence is TGTGCCAGCAGCTTGAGTCGAGAGACCCAGTACTTC. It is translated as CASSLSRETQYF.

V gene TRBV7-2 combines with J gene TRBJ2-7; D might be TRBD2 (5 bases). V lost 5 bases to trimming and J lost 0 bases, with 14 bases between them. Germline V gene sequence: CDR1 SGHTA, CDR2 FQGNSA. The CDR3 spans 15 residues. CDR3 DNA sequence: TGTGCCAGCAGCCGATCCAGTGGGAGCTCCTACGAGCAGTACTTC. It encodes CASSRSSGSSYEQYF.

CDR3 nucleotide sequence: TGTGCCAGTAGGGGGACTGAGGGGCGGGAGACCCAGTACTTC. Translating gives CASRGTEGRETQYF. The chain links TRBV19 to TRBJ2-5, with a weak D call TRBD2 (6 bases). The CDR3 runs 14 residues. Germline V gives CDR1 LNHDA, CDR2 SQIVND (reference sequence). Trimming stripped 6 bases from V and 5 bases from J, with 16 bases between.

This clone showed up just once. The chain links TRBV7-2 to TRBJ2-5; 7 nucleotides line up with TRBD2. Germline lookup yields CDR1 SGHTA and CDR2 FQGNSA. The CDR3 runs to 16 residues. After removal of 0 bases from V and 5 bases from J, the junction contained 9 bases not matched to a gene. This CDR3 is CASSLAGTMNEETQYF. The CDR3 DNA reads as TGTGCCAGCAGCTTAGCCGGGACTATGAATGAGGAGACCCAGTACTTC.

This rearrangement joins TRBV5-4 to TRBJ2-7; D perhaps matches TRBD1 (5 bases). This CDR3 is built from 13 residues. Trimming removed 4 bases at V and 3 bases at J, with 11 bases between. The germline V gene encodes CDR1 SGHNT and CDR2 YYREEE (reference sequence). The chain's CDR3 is CASSTQGGYEQYF. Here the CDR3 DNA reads TGTGCCAGCAGCACCCAGGGTGGCTACGAGCAGTACTTC.

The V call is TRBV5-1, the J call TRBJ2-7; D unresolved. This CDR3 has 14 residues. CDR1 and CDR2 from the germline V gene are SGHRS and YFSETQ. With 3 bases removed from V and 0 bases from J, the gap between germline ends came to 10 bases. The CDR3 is CASSYQASSYEQYF. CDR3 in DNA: TGCGCCAGCAGCTACCAGGCGAGCTCCTACGAGCAGTACTTC.

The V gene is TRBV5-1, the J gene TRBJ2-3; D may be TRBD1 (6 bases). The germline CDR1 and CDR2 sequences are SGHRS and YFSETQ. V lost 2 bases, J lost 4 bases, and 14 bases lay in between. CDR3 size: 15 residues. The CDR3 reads CASSFARTEADTQYF. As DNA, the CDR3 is TGCGCCAGCAGCTTCGCCCGGACAGAAGCAGATACGCAGTATTTT.

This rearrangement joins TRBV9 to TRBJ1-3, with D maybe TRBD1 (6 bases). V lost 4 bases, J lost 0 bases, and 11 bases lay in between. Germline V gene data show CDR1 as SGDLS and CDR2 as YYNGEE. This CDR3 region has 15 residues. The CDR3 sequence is CASSPEDSSGNTIYF. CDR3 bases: TGTGCCAGCAGCCCCGAGGACAGCTCTGGAAACACCATATATTTT.

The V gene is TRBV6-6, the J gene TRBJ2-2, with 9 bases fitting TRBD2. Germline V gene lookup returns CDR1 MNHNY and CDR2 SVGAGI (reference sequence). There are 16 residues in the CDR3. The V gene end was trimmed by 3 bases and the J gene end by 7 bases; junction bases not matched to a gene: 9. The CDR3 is CASSYRPASGDGELFF. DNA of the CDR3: TGTGCCAGCAGTTATCGACCGGCTAGCGGGGACGGGGAGCTGTTTTTT.

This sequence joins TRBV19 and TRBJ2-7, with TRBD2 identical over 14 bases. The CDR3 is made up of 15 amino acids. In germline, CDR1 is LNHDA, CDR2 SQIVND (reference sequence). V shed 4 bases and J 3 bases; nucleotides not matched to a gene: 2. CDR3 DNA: TGTGCCAGTAGTAGACTAGCGGGAGGGGACTACGAGCAGTACTTC. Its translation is CASSRLAGGDYEQYF.

The CDR3 loop is CASSLAFSGDSTDTQYF. CDR3 DNA sequence: TGCGCCAGCAGCTTGGCCTTTTCGGGGGATAGCACAGATACGCAGTATTTT. V usage is TRBV5-1 and J usage is TRBJ2-3; weak D call: TRBD2 (6 bases). Trimming took off 0 bases at V and 0 bases at J, with 14 bases between the two ends. Germline V gene data show CDR1 as SGHRS and CDR2 as YFSETQ. The CDR3 has 17 residues.

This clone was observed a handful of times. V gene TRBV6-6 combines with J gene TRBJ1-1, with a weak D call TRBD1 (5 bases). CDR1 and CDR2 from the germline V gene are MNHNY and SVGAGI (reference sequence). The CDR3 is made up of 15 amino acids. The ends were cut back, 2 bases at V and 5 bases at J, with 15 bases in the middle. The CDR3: CASSYLPGWATEAFF. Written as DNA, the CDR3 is TGTGCCAGCAGTTACCTTCCAGGGTGGGCAACTGAAGCTTTCTTT.

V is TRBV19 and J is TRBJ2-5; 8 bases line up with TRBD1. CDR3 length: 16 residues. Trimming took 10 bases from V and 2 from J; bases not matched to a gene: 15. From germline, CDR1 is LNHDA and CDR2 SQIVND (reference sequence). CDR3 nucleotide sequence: TGTGCCACCAGGGCCCGGACAGGGCGATCTCAAGAGACCCAGTACTTC. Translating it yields CATRARTGRSQETQYF.

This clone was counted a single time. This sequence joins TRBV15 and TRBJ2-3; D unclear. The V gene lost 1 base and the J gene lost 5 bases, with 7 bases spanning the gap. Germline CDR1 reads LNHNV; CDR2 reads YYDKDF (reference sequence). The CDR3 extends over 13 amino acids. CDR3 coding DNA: TGTGCCACCAGCAGAGTCGTCAGAGATACGCAGTATTTT. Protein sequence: CATSRVVRDTQYF. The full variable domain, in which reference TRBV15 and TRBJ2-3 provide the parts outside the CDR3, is DAMVIQNPRYQVTQFGKPVTLSCSQTLNHNVMYWYQQKSSQAPKLLFHYYDKDFNNEADTPDNFQSRRPNTSFCFLDIRSPGLGDTAMYLCATSRVVRDTQYFGPGTRLTVL.

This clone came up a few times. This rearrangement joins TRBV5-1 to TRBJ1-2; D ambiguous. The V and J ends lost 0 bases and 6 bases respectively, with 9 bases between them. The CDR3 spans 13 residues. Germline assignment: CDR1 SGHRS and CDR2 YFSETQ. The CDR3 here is CASSLGAGDGYTF. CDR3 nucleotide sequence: TGCGCCAGCAGCTTGGGGGCCGGGGATGGCTACACCTTC.

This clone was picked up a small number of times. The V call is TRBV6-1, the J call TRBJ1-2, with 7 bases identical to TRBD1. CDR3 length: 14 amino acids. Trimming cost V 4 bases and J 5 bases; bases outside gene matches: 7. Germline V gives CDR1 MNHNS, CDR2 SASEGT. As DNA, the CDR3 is TGTGCCAGCAGTGTAGGGACAGATGGGTATGGCTACACCTTC. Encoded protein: CASSVGTDGYGYTF.

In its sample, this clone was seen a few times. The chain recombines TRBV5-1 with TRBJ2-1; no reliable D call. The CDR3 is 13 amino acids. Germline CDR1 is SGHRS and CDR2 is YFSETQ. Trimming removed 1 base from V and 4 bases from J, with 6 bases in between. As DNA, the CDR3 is TGCGCCAGCAGCTTGAATCAGTACAATGAGCAGTTCTTC. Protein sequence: CASSLNQYNEQFF.

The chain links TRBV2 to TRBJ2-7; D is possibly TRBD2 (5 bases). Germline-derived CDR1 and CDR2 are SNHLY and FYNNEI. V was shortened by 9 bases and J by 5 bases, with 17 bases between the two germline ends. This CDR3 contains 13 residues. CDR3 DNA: TGTGCCAGTCATATCCTGGGAGTGGACGAGCAGTACTTC. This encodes CASHILGVDEQYF.

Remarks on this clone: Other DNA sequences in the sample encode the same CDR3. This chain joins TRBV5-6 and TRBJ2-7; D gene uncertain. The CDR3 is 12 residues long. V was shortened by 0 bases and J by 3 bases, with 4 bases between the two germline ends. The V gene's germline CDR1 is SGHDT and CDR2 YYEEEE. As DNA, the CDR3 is TGTGCCAGCAGCTTGGGAGGCTACGAGCAGTACTTC. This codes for CASSLGGYEQYF.

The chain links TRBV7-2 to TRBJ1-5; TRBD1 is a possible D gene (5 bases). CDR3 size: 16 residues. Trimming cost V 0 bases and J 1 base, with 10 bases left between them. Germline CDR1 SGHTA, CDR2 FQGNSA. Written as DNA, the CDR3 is TGTGCCAGCAGCTTAGCAGGCGGGGGGAGCAATCAGCCCCAGCATTTT. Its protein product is CASSLAGGGSNQPQHF.